The 9 T cell receptor beta chains listed next were all sequenced from one sample in a study of blood T cell repertoires in COVID-19. Sequencing was performed with immunoSEQ multiplex PCR; in TCRdb, only in-frame clones are kept and a portion is missing. The sample lists 190,000 or so clones; roughly 82% were seen once. The source material was PBMCs or T cells enriched from blood (not recorded which). These TCRs come from a man aged 35 to 55 who had recovered from COVID-19.

This clone has only a few counts. The chain carries TRBV5-6 and TRBJ1-2, with 9 bases that match TRBD1. With V trimmed by 1 base and J by 5 bases, 6 bases remained unmatched. The CDR3 has 15 residues. The germline CDR1 and CDR2 sequences are SGHDT and YYEEEE. The DNA for the CDR3 is TGTGCCAGCAGCTTGATACCGGGACAGGGATATGGCTACACCTTC. Amino acid sequence: CASSLIPGQGYGYTF. Filled out from reference TRBV5-6 and TRBJ1-2, the complete variable domain reads DAGVTQSPTHLIKTRGQQVTLRCSPKSGHDTVSWYQQALGQGPQFIFQYYEEEERQRGNFPDRFSGHQFPNYSSELNVNALLLGDSALYLCASSLIPGQGYGYTFGSGTRLTVV.

In its sample, this clone was seen once. The chain uses TRBV5-1 and TRBJ2-7; 11 positions match TRBD1. The V gene end was trimmed by 3 bases and the J gene end by 6 bases; junction bases not matched to a gene: 5. The CDR3 consists of 14 residues. CDR1 is SGHRS and CDR2 is YFSETQ in the germline V gene. The CDR3 is CASSYGQGAGEQYF. The CDR3 region has the DNA TGCGCCAGCAGCTATGGACAGGGGGCGGGCGAGCAGTACTTC.

The gene calls are TRBV7-8 and TRBJ1-2; 7 bases line up with TRBD1. Per germline, CDR1 SGHVS and CDR2 FQNEAQ. With 5 bases clipped from V and 7 bases from J, the junction kept 4 bases outside the gene matches. The CDR3 totals 12 residues. The CDR3 nucleotides read TGTGCCAGCAGCCCGGGACAGCGTGGCTACACCTTC. Protein product: CASSPGQRGYTF.

For this clone: This sample also contains other DNA sequences that code for the same CDR3. The chain carries TRBV27 and TRBJ2-3; 9 bases map to TRBD2. This CDR3 is built from 15 residues. CDR1 and CDR2 (germline): MNHEY, SMNVEV (reference sequence). The trim removed 0 bases at V and 3 bases at J, leaving 1 base unmatched. The CDR3 DNA sequence: TGTGCCAGCAGTTTATCGCTAGCGGGAACAGATACGCAGTATTTT. It translates to CASSLSLAGTDTQYF.

The rearrangement uses TRBV9 and TRBJ1-2; 7 bases align to TRBD1. The germline V gene has CDR1 SGDLS and CDR2 YYNGEE. CDR3 size: 15 residues. J gave up 4 bases and V 1 base, and 7 bases lay outside the gene matches. CDR3 loop: CASSVTGTEPYGYTF. DNA of the CDR3: TGTGCCAGCAGCGTAACCGGGACAGAACCCTATGGCTACACCTTC.

V usage is TRBV18 and J usage is TRBJ2-7; 11 bases fit TRBD2. J lost 3 bases, V lost 3 bases, and 4 bases had no gene match. There are 15 residues in the CDR3. CDR1 is KGHSH and CDR2 is LQKENI in the germline V gene. The CDR3 protein is CASSPQLAGVYEQYV. In DNA, the CDR3 is TGTGCCAGCTCACCTCAACTAGCGGGAGTCTACGAGCAGTACGTC.

The chain joins TRBV28 to TRBJ2-7; 11 positions agree with TRBD2. The J segment lost 1 base and the V segment lost 2 bases, leaving 7 bases of the junction unmatched. The length of the CDR3 is 17 residues. CDR1 and CDR2 (germline): MDHEN, SYDVKM. The CDR3 sequence is CASSLTAGTSGSYEQYF. CDR3 sequence (DNA): TGTGCCAGCAGTTTAACCGCCGGGACTAGCGGATCCTACGAGCAGTACTTC.

CDR3 nucleotides: TGTGCCATCAGGGGGACAGGGGGGTCCTATAATTCACCCCTCCACTTT. Translating it yields CAIRGTGGSYNSPLHF. The chain recombines TRBV10-3 with TRBJ1-6, with TRBD1 matching 11 bases. V lost 6 bases to trimming and J lost 1 base; unmatched junction nucleotides: 2. CDR1 ENHRY and CDR2 SYGVKD come from the germline V gene. CDR3 length equals 16 residues.

The genes are TRBV4-1 and TRBJ1-4; perhaps TRBD1 as D (5 bases). CDR3 size: 19 residues. Trimming cost V 1 base and J 0 bases, with 18 bases left between them. CDR1 and CDR2 (germline): MGHRA, YSYEKL. The CDR3 here is CASSQGSAGWHSTNEKLFF. DNA for the CDR3: TGCGCCAGCAGCCAAGGATCGGCAGGGTGGCACTCAACTAATGAAAAACTGTTTTTT.